A single sample is the source of the 30 T cell receptor beta chains below, sequenced in a study of neoadjuvant nivolumab and ipilimumab in lung cancer. Clones were sequenced by immunoSEQ multiplex PCR, and TCRdb holds only the in-frame ones, with some missing. The sample includes approximately 15,000 clones, 65% to 75% of them seen just once. This material consisted of peripheral blood, taken after neoadjuvant nivolumab, alone or with ipilimumab, at or shortly before surgery. These receptors originate from an adult with non-small cell lung cancer.

The chain has TRBV5-1 and TRBJ1-1, with D uncertain. Germline V CDR1 and CDR2: SGHRS, YFSETQ. V lost 8 bases and J 1 base, leaving 15 bases between the germline ends. The CDR3 covers 14 residues. The CDR3: CASKLGVANTEAFF. Here the CDR3 DNA reads TGCGCCAGTAAGCTTGGGGTGGCGAACACTGAAGCTTTCTTT. The full variable domain, rest sourced from reference TRBV5-1 and TRBJ1-1, is KAGVTQTPRYLIKTRGQQVTLSCSPISGHRSVSWYQQTPGQGLQFLFEYFSETQRNKGNFPGRFSGRQFSNSRSEMNVSTLELGDSALYLCASKLGVANTEAFFGQGTRLTVV.

This chain connects TRBV5-1 to TRBJ1-4; D perhaps matches TRBD1 (5 bases). Germline CDR1 and CDR2: SGHRS and YFSETQ. This CDR3 region has 16 residues. V lost 2 bases, J lost 5 bases, and 16 bases lay in between. The CDR3 sequence: CASSLSPGRRNEKLFF. The CDR3 coding sequence is TGCGCCAGCAGCTTATCCCCAGGGCGGAGGAATGAAAAACTGTTTTTT.

CDR3 nucleotides: TGCGCCAGCAGCAAGAACTACGAGCAGTACTTC. This codes for CASSKNYEQYF. The genes are TRBV5-1 and TRBJ2-7; D not resolved. CDR1 and CDR2 (germline): SGHRS, YFSETQ. Trimming pared 4 bases from V and 3 bases from J, leaving 5 bases between. The CDR3 runs to 11 residues.

This clone was observed a few times. CDR3: CASRLGHNYGYTF. For the CDR3, the DNA is TGTGCCAGCAGGCTAGGACACAACTATGGCTACACCTTC. V usage is TRBV5-4 and J usage is TRBJ1-2; perhaps TRBD1 as D (5 bases). Germline CDR1 SGHNT, CDR2 YYREEE (reference sequence). This CDR3 comprises 13 residues. With 5 bases removed from V and 2 bases from J, the gap between germline ends came to 10 bases.

This chain joins TRBV20-1 and TRBJ2-5; unclear D gene. The V end lost 6 bases, the J end lost 4 bases, and 9 bases lay between the germline ends. From germline, CDR1 is DFQATT and CDR2 SNEGSKA (reference sequence). The CDR3 is 11 amino acids. CDR3 DNA: TGCAGTGCCAATCCAGGAGAGACCCAGTACTTC. Translation: CSANPGETQYF.

The V and J genes are TRBV6-5 and TRBJ2-7; D not certain. This CDR3 is built from 12 residues. The germline V and J ends were trimmed by 4 bases and 6 bases, with 10 bases remaining between them. Germline CDR1 is MNHEY and CDR2 is SVGAGI. The CDR3 DNA reads TGTGCCAGCAGTTCCCGGGCCAGCGAGCAGTACTTC. It is translated as CASSSRASEQYF.

The CDR3 loop reads CASSSRDRAYEQYF. CDR3 coding DNA: TGTGCCAGTAGTTCCCGGGACAGGGCGTACGAGCAGTACTTC. The J gene is TRBJ2-7, the V gene TRBV19, with 9 bases aligning to TRBD1. Germline lookup yields CDR1 LNHDA and CDR2 SQIVND (reference sequence). The CDR3 runs to 14 residues. J lost 4 bases, V lost 5 bases, and 6 bases had no gene match.

This chain links TRBV7-6 with TRBJ2-7; weak D call: TRBD1 (6 bases). The germline gives CDR1 SGHVS, CDR2 FNYEAQ. The germline V and J ends were trimmed by 5 bases and 1 base, with 15 bases remaining between them. The CDR3 loop spans 15 amino acids. The CDR3 is CASSPRAGASYEQYF. The CDR3 DNA sequence: TGTGCCAGCAGCCCCCGGGCAGGGGCATCCTACGAGCAGTACTTC.

The chain uses TRBV5-4 and TRBJ2-5; weak D call: TRBD2 (6 bases). Trimming cost V 1 base and J 0 bases, with 7 bases left between them. The length of the CDR3 is 14 residues. Looked up from germline, CDR1 is SGHNT and CDR2 is YYREEE (reference sequence). CDR3 residues: CASSLRGNQETQYF. The DNA of the CDR3 is TGTGCCAGCAGCTTGCGCGGGAACCAAGAGACCCAGTACTTC. Looking up the rest from reference TRBV5-4 and TRBJ2-5 gives the full variable domain: ETGVTQSPTHLIKTRGQQVTLRCSSQSGHNTVSWYQQALGQGPQFIFQYYREEENGRGNFPPRFSGLQFPNYSSELNVNALELDDSALYLCASSLRGNQETQYFGPGTRLLVL.

The chain links TRBV6-1 to TRBJ2-7; 9 bases line up with TRBD2. CDR1 and CDR2 (germline): MNHNS, SASEGT. This CDR3 comprises 15 residues. Trimming at V came to 7 bases and at J to 6 bases, leaving 13 bases not matched to a gene. This chain's CDR3 is CASTPWGGRAGEQYF. The CDR3 coding sequence is TGTGCCAGCACCCCATGGGGCGGGAGGGCGGGCGAGCAGTACTTC.

The genes are TRBV5-1 and TRBJ2-5; D ambiguous. Germline lookup yields CDR1 SGHRS and CDR2 YFSETQ. With 3 bases removed from V and 1 base from J, the gap between germline ends came to 10 bases. The CDR3 sequence is 14 residues long. In nucleotides, the CDR3 is TGCGCCAGCAGCTCAAACACCTTCCAAGAGACCCAGTACTTC. Its translation: CASSSNTFQETQYF. The full variable domain, in which reference TRBV5-1 and TRBJ2-5 provide the parts outside the CDR3, is KAGVTQTPRYLIKTRGQQVTLSCSPISGHRSVSWYQQTPGQGLQFLFEYFSETQRNKGNFPGRFSGRQFSNSRSEMNVSTLELGDSALYLCASSSNTFQETQYFGPGTRLLVL.

The J gene is TRBJ2-5, the V gene TRBV18, with a possible D match to TRBD2 (5 bases). From germline, CDR1 is KGHSH and CDR2 LQKENI. Between the trimmed V and J ends, which lost 1 base and 5 bases, there was a span of 8 bases. The CDR3 consists of 13 residues. The CDR3: CASSPQREETQYF. For the CDR3, the DNA is TGTGCCAGCTCACCACAAAGGGAGGAGACCCAGTACTTC.

This chain joins TRBV7-2 and TRBJ2-5, with D perhaps matching TRBD2 (7 bases). Germline CDR1 and CDR2: SGHTA and FQGNSA. Trimming pared 6 bases from V and 6 bases from J, leaving 20 bases between. CDR3 length: 15 amino acids. The CDR3 protein is CASRPSGGGGKTQYF. CDR3 bases: TGTGCCAGCAGACCGAGTGGGGGAGGGGGAAAGACCCAGTACTTC. The entire variable domain, with the rest obtained from reference TRBV7-2 and TRBJ2-5, is as follows: GAGVSQSPSNKVTEKGKDVELRCDPISGHTALYWYRQSLGQGLEFLIYFQGNSAPDKSGLPSDRFSAERTGGSVSTLTIQRTQQEDSAVYLCASRPSGGGGKTQYFGPGTRLLVL.

The chain uses TRBV20-1 and TRBJ1-1; D remains ambiguous. Germline CDR1 reads DFQATT; CDR2 reads SNEGSKA (reference sequence). The CDR3 has 11 amino acids. The V gene lost 2 bases and the J gene lost 6 bases, with 7 bases spanning the gap. As DNA, the CDR3 is TGCAGTGCTAGAAGGTCTTCTGAAGCTTTCTTT. Protein: CSARRSSEAFF.

The chain uses TRBV6-6 and TRBJ2-7, with 10 bases matching TRBD2. This CDR3 region has 14 residues. The V gene end was trimmed by 8 bases and the J gene end by 0 bases; junction bases not matched to a gene: 4. CDR1 and CDR2 (germline): MNHNY, SVGAGI (reference sequence). CDR3 sequence (DNA): TGTGCCAGCCGATCTAGCGGGAGCTCCTACGAGCAGTACTTC. Translation gives CASRSSGSSYEQYF.

This clone was observed a few times. This chain uses TRBV15 with TRBJ2-7; TRBD2 matches at 7 bases. Trimming took 1 base from V and 6 from J; bases not matched to a gene: 0. Per the germline V gene, CDR1 is LNHNV and CDR2 is YYDKDF (reference sequence). There are 12 residues in the CDR3. The CDR3 protein is CATSRAGGEQYF. The CDR3 DNA is TGTGCCACCAGCAGAGCGGGGGGCGAGCAGTACTTC. The variable domain in full, with the rest retrieved from reference TRBV15 and TRBJ2-7, is DAMVIQNPRYQVTQFGKPVTLSCSQTLNHNVMYWYQQKSSQAPKLLFHYYDKDFNNEADTPDNFQSRRPNTSFCFLDIRSPGLGDTAMYLCATSRAGGEQYFGPGTRLTVT.

V gene TRBV7-9 combines with J gene TRBJ1-2; possibly TRBD1 for D (6 bases). V was trimmed by 2 bases and J by 6 bases, leaving 13 bases between them. The germline V gene encodes CDR1 SEHNR and CDR2 FQNEAQ (reference sequence). This CDR3 is built from 14 residues. The CDR3 spells CASSLSGRGHGYTF. The CDR3 DNA reads as TGTGCCAGCAGCTTATCGGGCAGGGGTCATGGCTACACCTTC.

J is TRBJ2-6 and V is TRBV29-1; D not resolved. This CDR3 has 14 amino acids. V shed 7 bases and J shed 0 bases, with 10 bases lying between them. Germline CDR1 reads SQVTM; CDR2 reads ANQGSEA. CDR3 region: CSARDGSGANVLTF. The DNA for the CDR3 is TGCAGCGCGAGAGATGGCTCTGGGGCCAACGTCCTGACTTTC.

V and J are TRBV18 and TRBJ2-1; D is unresolved. V was clipped by 6 bases and J by 2 bases, with 11 bases between them. Germline CDR1 KGHSH, CDR2 LQKENI. CDR3 length: 14 amino acids. CDR3 sequence: CASSLSVTYNEQFF. CDR3 coding DNA: TGTGCCAGCTCCCTCAGCGTAACCTACAATGAGCAGTTCTTC.

This clone was observed a few times. The V and J genes are TRBV18 and TRBJ1-1; no reliable D call. V lost 3 bases to trimming and J lost 6 bases, with 8 bases between them. CDR3 length: 12 residues. Germline CDR1 and CDR2: KGHSH and LQKENI. Written as DNA, the CDR3 is TGTGCCAGCTCACCCCAACATTCTGAAGCTTTCTTT. Translated: CASSPQHSEAFF. The full variable domain, rest sourced from reference TRBV18 and TRBJ1-1, is NAGVMQNPRHLVRRRGQEARLRCSPMKGHSHVYWYRQLPEEGLKFMVYLQKENIIDESGMPKERFSAEFPKEGPSILRIQQVVRGDSAAYFCASSPQHSEAFFGQGTRLTVV.

This clone was observed a few times. Mismatch with germline at one junction end may stem from a read error. This sequence joins TRBV4-3 and TRBJ1-2; 7 nucleotides line up with TRBD1. In germline, CDR1 is LGHNA, CDR2 YSLEER. This CDR3 contains 14 residues. The CDR3 nucleotides are TGCGCCAGCGGCCAGACAGGGATCTCGTTCGGCTACACCTTC. This sequence encodes CASGQTGISFGYTF.

There are a few counts of this clone. This chain links TRBV11-2 with TRBJ2-3, with D maybe TRBD2 (6 bases). Trimming removed 10 bases at V and 4 bases at J, with 12 bases between. This CDR3 has 12 residues. Germline values: CDR1 SGHAT, CDR2 FQNNGV. CDR3 nucleotides: TGTGCCACGAGGGAGGTTGCAGATACGCAGTATTTT. It specifies CATREVADTQYF.

The chain links TRBV5-1 to TRBJ2-1; 10 bases line up with TRBD2. From germline, CDR1 is SGHRS and CDR2 YFSETQ. J gave up 7 bases and V 0 bases, and 4 bases lay outside the gene matches. The CDR3 loop spans 15 amino acids. CDR3 bases: TGCGCCAGCAGCTTGGTGGGACTAGCGATGAATGAGCAGTTCTTC. Its protein product is CASSLVGLAMNEQFF. The whole variable domain, filled in from reference TRBV5-1 and TRBJ2-1, reads KAGVTQTPRYLIKTRGQQVTLSCSPISGHRSVSWYQQTPGQGLQFLFEYFSETQRNKGNFPGRFSGRQFSNSRSEMNVSTLELGDSALYLCASSLVGLAMNEQFFGPGTRLTVL.

This clone was picked up a small number of times. The rearrangement uses TRBV5-1 and TRBJ2-6; D is possibly TRBD1 or TRBD2 (5 bases each). The ends were cut back, 3 bases at V and 0 bases at J, with 10 bases in the middle. Per the germline V gene, CDR1 is SGHRS and CDR2 is YFSETQ. This CDR3 contains 16 residues. The CDR3 DNA reads as TGCGCCAGCAGCTGGGGGACGGTCTCTGGGGCCAACGTCCTGACTTTC. As protein: CASSWGTVSGANVLTF.

The sample holds a few counts of this clone. J is TRBJ1-2 and V is TRBV6-5; D perhaps matches TRBD1 (6 bases). V shed 8 bases and J shed 8 bases, with 12 bases lying between them. This CDR3 is built from 11 residues. Per germline, CDR1 MNHEY and CDR2 SVGAGI. Here the CDR3 reads CASFGGLGYTF. Here the CDR3 DNA reads TGTGCCAGCTTCGGGGGGCTAGGCTACACCTTC.

The chain carries TRBV7-9 and TRBJ1-4, with D possibly being TRBD1 (5 bases). This CDR3 is 12 amino acids long. V dropped 11 bases and J dropped 7 bases, with 14 bases sitting between them. Per the germline V gene, CDR1 is SEHNR and CDR2 is FQNEAQ (reference sequence). This CDR3 reads CAGGKSGEKLFF. The DNA for the CDR3 is TGTGCCGGGGGTAAATCGGGTGAAAAACTGTTTTTT.

This chain joins TRBV4-3 and TRBJ2-5, with TRBD2 as a possible D gene (6 bases). Germline V gene data show CDR1 as LGHNA and CDR2 as YSLEER. CDR3 length: 16 residues. Between the trimmed V and J ends, which lost 1 base and 5 bases, there was a span of 17 bases. CDR3 in DNA: TGCGCCAGCAGCCAAGTTTTTCGTAGCGGAGCTGAGACCCAGTACTTC. Translating it yields CASSQVFRSGAETQYF.

The chain uses TRBV11-3 and TRBJ1-1; the D is unclear. V was clipped by 1 base and J by 2 bases, with 5 bases between them. The CDR3 contains 13 residues. The germline V gene encodes CDR1 SGHNT and CDR2 YENEEA. CDR3 in amino acids: CASSLGVNTEAFF. The CDR3, as DNA: TGTGCCAGCAGCTTAGGGGTAAACACTGAAGCTTTCTTT.

The chain combines TRBV25-1 with TRBJ1-1; D unresolved. Trimming left V 5 bases short and J 12 bases short, with 19 bases between. Germline V lookup: CDR1 MGHDK, CDR2 SYGVNS. The CDR3 is made up of 13 amino acids. The CDR3: CASSPRGQWTSFF. In DNA form, the CDR3 reads TGTGCCAGCAGTCCCAGAGGCCAGTGGACTTCTTTCTTT.

The chain links TRBV6-5 to TRBJ1-1, with unresolved D. Trimming shortened V by 0 bases and J by 7 bases, and 15 bases separated the two germline ends. Per germline, CDR1 MNHEY and CDR2 SVGAGI. The CDR3 is 15 residues long. CDR3 residues: CASSYSKTVGSEAFF. The CDR3 DNA is TGTGCCAGCAGTTACTCGAAGACCGTGGGGAGTGAAGCTTTCTTT.